The entry below gives a single TCR beta chain sequence along with its context. Its antigen is unidentified. The CDR3 contains 15 residues. Germline CDR1 is MDHEN and CDR2 is SYDVKM. Trimming took 8 bases from V and 3 from J, leaving 20 bases between them. This sample was taken from a study of shared clonotypes between healthy human individuals. Overall study findings and caveats: Clonotype sharing among the donors was expected to vary with sequencing depth. Rarefaction analysis demonstrated incomplete sorted-subset sequencing notwithstanding large depth.

CD45RO-negative, CCR7-selected cells formed the naive CD8 fraction, which excluded terminally differentiated effector memory CD45RA+ cells. This was a deep-level run. Genomic DNA from each subset was divided evenly over several immunoSEQ plates. The table came from immunoSEQ multiplex PCR; TCRdb's copy has only in-frame clones and leaves some out. The sample shows 2 million to 2.5 million clones, around 93% of them seen only once. This rearrangement joins TRBV28 to TRBJ2-7, with D possibly TRBD2 on 5 matching bases. Sequenced material: naive CD8+ T cells from PBMCs. This TCR was sampled from a man younger than 30 in good health. Some clones in this sample may be carry-over from other donors' samples. The CDR3 reads CASGIPVPRGYEQYF. As DNA, the CDR3 is TGTGCCAGCGGAATACCAGTCCCCCGGGGCTACGAGCAGTACTTC.